This TCR beta chain comes out of a study of neoadjuvant anti-PD-1 for oral cavity cancer. The V gene's germline CDR1 is SQVTM and CDR2 ANQGSEA. The CDR3 runs 14 residues. The V and J ends lost 1 base and 0 bases respectively, with 7 bases between them. Time point reported: after neoadjuvant nivolumab, at surgical resection. This clone was found many times. The table came from immunoSEQ multiplex PCR; TCRdb's copy has only in-frame clones and leaves some out. The table lists 40,000 or so clones, around 40% of them singletons. This receptor was taken from a person between 35 and 79 years old with oral cavity squamous cell carcinoma. The V gene is TRBV29-1, the J gene TRBJ1-3; D is undetermined. The source was tumor tissue, collected after nivolumab (anti-PD-1) treatment. The CDR3 loop is CSVEGRDSGNTIYF. Here the CDR3 DNA reads TGCAGCGTTGAAGGCCGAGACTCTGGAAACACCATATATTTT.